The 26 T cell receptor beta chains given below trace back to one sample, sequenced in a study of shared clonotypes between healthy human individuals (dated by TCRdb to 2018 to 2021). Libraries were made using the immunoSEQ multiplex PCR assay. TCRdb carries this immuneACCESS record with in-frame sequences only. Its versions omit some clonotypes, under half of them owing to an unresolved V gene in the studies checked, with the rest unexplained. Within this sample are 2 million to 2.5 million clones, with roughly 93% of them counted one time only. 0.39% of the sample comes from the top ten. Source material: naive CD4+ T cells from PBMCs. Explained via the paper, the cell subset or site label denotes: CD45RA+ positively selected. These receptors were taken from a man younger than 30 in good health. Some clones in this sample may be carry-over from other donors' samples.

The chain recombines TRBV6-5 with TRBJ1-1; the match to TRBD1 covers 7 bases. Germline V gene sequence: CDR1 MNHEY, CDR2 SVGAGI. The CDR3 consists of 11 residues. V gave up 10 bases and J gave up 10 bases; unmatched junction bases: 9. The CDR3: CAIRGGGGAFF. In nucleotides, the CDR3 is TGTGCCATCAGGGGGGGAGGTGGAGCTTTCTTT.

The chain joins TRBV9 to TRBJ2-1, with D perhaps TRBD2 (6 bases). Looked up from germline, CDR1 is SGDLS and CDR2 is YYNGEE. V was trimmed by 4 bases and J by 0 bases, leaving 14 bases between them. The CDR3 runs 16 residues. The CDR3 coding sequence is TGTGCCAGCAGCTCCGGGGGAGCGAGCTCCTACAATGAGCAGTTCTTC. Encoded protein: CASSSGGASSYNEQFF.

This clone was seen just once. DNA of the CDR3: TGTGCCAGCAGTGGCCTCGGGACCACAGATACGCAGTATTTT. Its translation is CASSGLGTTDTQYF. The V gene is TRBV6-6, the J gene TRBJ2-3, with D possibly called TRBD1 or TRBD2 (5 bases each). Trimming pared 5 bases from V and 2 bases from J, leaving 11 bases between. The CDR3 sequence is 14 residues long. CDR1 MNHNY and CDR2 SVGAGI come from the germline V gene (reference sequence).

Note on this clone: This same CDR3 is encoded by further DNA sequences in the sample. J is TRBJ1-2 and V is TRBV5-1; D might be TRBD1 (5 bases). Germline assignment: CDR1 SGHRS and CDR2 YFSETQ. There are 15 residues in the CDR3. Trimming shortened V by 0 bases and J by 0 bases, and 9 bases separated the two germline ends. CDR3 amino acids: CASSLGQTANYGYTF. The CDR3 region has the DNA TGCGCCAGCAGCTTGGGACAGACCGCTAACTATGGCTACACCTTC. Together with reference TRBV5-1 and TRBJ1-2, the CDR3 gives the full variable domain: KAGVTQTPRYLIKTRGQQVTLSCSPISGHRSVSWYQQTPGQGLQFLFEYFSETQRNKGNFPGRFSGRQFSNSRSEMNVSTLELGDSALYLCASSLGQTANYGYTFGSGTRLTVV.

The J gene is TRBJ2-2, the V gene TRBV7-2, with TRBD1 identical over 9 bases. The germline V gene has CDR1 SGHTA and CDR2 FQGNSA. The CDR3 has 15 residues. V lost 7 bases and J lost 2; bases outside the gene matches: 5. DNA of the CDR3: TGTGCCAGCACCGGGGACAGGGCTAACACCGGGGAGCTGTTTTTT. This codes for CASTGDRANTGELFF.

The chain combines TRBV28 with TRBJ1-1; TRBD1 might be the D (5 bases). The CDR3 has 15 amino acids. The V end lost 5 bases, the J end lost 1 base, and 14 bases lay between the germline ends. CDR1 MDHEN and CDR2 SYDVKM come from the germline V gene. The CDR3 DNA reads as TGTGCCAGCAGTGGGGCGAGGTCGGCGAACACTGAAGCTTTCTTT. Encoded protein: CASSGARSANTEAFF.

The chain recombines TRBV4-2 with TRBJ1-2; D not resolved. CDR1 is LGHNA, CDR2 YNFKEQ, per germline. Trimming left V 8 bases short and J 2 bases short, with 27 bases between. The CDR3 loop spans 18 amino acids. The CDR3 sequence: CASPPGHPGWAANYGYTF. As DNA, the CDR3 is TGTGCCAGCCCCCCTGGGCACCCGGGGTGGGCAGCAAACTATGGCTACACCTTC.

This sequence joins TRBV5-4 and TRBJ2-7, with 9 bases that match TRBD2. The CDR3 covers 16 residues. The V gene end was trimmed by 0 bases and the J gene end by 3 bases; junction bases not matched to a gene: 7. Germline lookup yields CDR1 SGHNT and CDR2 YYREEE (reference sequence). The CDR3 DNA sequence: TGTGCCAGCAGCTTGGGGGCGGCTAGCGGGAACTACGAGCAGTACTTC. This gives the protein CASSLGAASGNYEQYF.

About this clone: One end of the junction does not line up with germline, which may come from a read error. The chain employs TRBV6-5 and TRBJ2-5, with D perhaps being TRBD1 or TRBD2 (6 bases each). This CDR3 has 13 amino acids. Germline values: CDR1 MNHEY, CDR2 SVGAGI. The CDR3 DNA reads TGTGCCAGCAGCGGGGGCCCCCAAGCGACCCAGTACTTC. Amino acids: CASSGGPQATQYF.

DNA for the CDR3: TGTGCCAGCAGCTTAATGGGGGGTCGAGGGACTGAAGCTTTCTTT. Protein product: CASSLMGGRGTEAFF. V is TRBV13 and J is TRBJ1-1, with D perhaps matching TRBD1 (5 bases). Deletions cut 2 bases from V and 5 bases from J, with 15 bases between. The CDR3 consists of 15 residues. Germline lookup yields CDR1 PRHDT and CDR2 FYEKMQ (reference sequence). Supplemented by reference TRBV13 and TRBJ1-1, the full variable domain reads AAGVIQSPRHLIKEKRETATLKCYPIPRHDTVYWYQQGPGQDPQFLISFYEKMQSDKGSIPDRFSAQQFSDYHSELNMSSLELGDSALYFCASSLMGGRGTEAFFGQGTRLTVV.

The table lists this clone with a few counts. The chain joins TRBV6-1 to TRBJ1-5; D possibly corresponds to TRBD1 (5 bases). The germline V gene has CDR1 MNHNS and CDR2 SASEGT. The CDR3 is 14 residues long. Deletions cut 6 bases from V and 5 bases from J, with 14 bases between. CDR3 protein: CASSEPQGYQPQHF. CDR3 DNA sequence: TGTGCCAGCAGCGAGCCTCAGGGTTATCAGCCCCAGCATTTT.

The CDR3 region is CASSPRTGETGELFF. The CDR3 region has the DNA TGTGCCAGCAGCCCGAGGACAGGGGAAACCGGGGAGCTGTTTTTT. V is TRBV11-3 and J is TRBJ2-2; 9 bases match TRBD1. The CDR3 runs to 15 residues. The V segment lost 5 bases and the J segment 5 bases; nucleotides outside the gene matches: 6. Looked up from germline, CDR1 is SGHNT and CDR2 is YENEEA.

This clone occurred once. The chain uses TRBV28 and TRBJ1-2; TRBD1 is a possible D gene (5 bases). Looked up from germline, CDR1 is MDHEN and CDR2 is SYDVKM. The CDR3 extends over 16 amino acids. Trimming shortened V by 3 bases and J by 4 bases, and 18 bases separated the two germline ends. CDR3 sequence (DNA): TGTGCCAGCAGTTTGATCCAGGGCCAAACGGTCTATGGCTACACCTTC. It encodes CASSLIQGQTVYGYTF.

The chain has TRBV30 and TRBJ2-2; no reliable D call. The CDR3 runs to 13 residues. Germline V gene sequence: CDR1 GTSNPN, CDR2 SVGIG (reference sequence). Trimming pared 2 bases from V and 5 bases from J, leaving 9 bases between. The CDR3 protein is CAWSLARTGELFF. DNA of the CDR3: TGTGCCTGGAGTCTGGCTAGAACCGGGGAGCTGTTTTTT. The full variable domain, rest sourced from reference TRBV30 and TRBJ2-2, is SQTIHQWPATLVQPVGSPLSLECTVEGTSNPNLYWYRQAAGRGLQLLFYSVGIGQISSEVPQNLSASRPQDRQFILSSKKLLLSDSGFYLCAWSLARTGELFFGEGSRLTVL.

The J gene is TRBJ2-7, the V gene TRBV19; 7 bases align to TRBD1. CDR1 and CDR2 (germline): LNHDA, SQIVND (reference sequence). The CDR3 covers 14 residues. V trimming: 5 bases; J trimming: 4 bases; junction bases outside the gene matches: 8. The DNA of the CDR3 is TGTGCCAGTAGTCCACAGGGGATCGGTTACGAGCAGTACTTC. Protein: CASSPQGIGYEQYF.

V usage is TRBV19 and J usage is TRBJ1-5, with D perhaps TRBD1 (5 bases). Germline values: CDR1 LNHDA, CDR2 SQIVND (reference sequence). Deletions cut 5 bases from V and 5 bases from J, with 19 bases between. The CDR3 totals 16 residues. The CDR3 DNA sequence: TGTGCCAGTAGTCCCAAAGGGGAGGGAAAGTATCAGCCCCAGCATTTT. This gives the protein CASSPKGEGKYQPQHF.

The chain joins TRBV29-1 to TRBJ1-3; D gene unclear. The CDR3 consists of 14 residues. Trimming pared 5 bases from V and 4 bases from J, leaving 15 bases between. Germline V gives CDR1 SQVTM, CDR2 ANQGSEA. The CDR3 loop is CSVSRDTTGNTIYF. As DNA, the CDR3 is TGCAGCGTTAGCCGGGATACGACAGGAAACACCATATATTTT.

This chain connects TRBV5-1 to TRBJ1-2, with D possibly matching TRBD1 (5 bases). The germline V and J ends were trimmed by 0 bases and 0 bases, with 21 bases remaining between them. The germline V gene encodes CDR1 SGHRS and CDR2 YFSETQ. CDR3 length equals 19 residues. The CDR3 nucleotides are TGCGCCAGCAGCTTGGCGTCAACGAGAGGGGCCTCACCTAACTATGGCTACACCTTC. Its translation is CASSLASTRGASPNYGYTF. The full variable domain, rest sourced from reference TRBV5-1 and TRBJ1-2, is KAGVTQTPRYLIKTRGQQVTLSCSPISGHRSVSWYQQTPGQGLQFLFEYFSETQRNKGNFPGRFSGRQFSNSRSEMNVSTLELGDSALYLCASSLASTRGASPNYGYTFGSGTRLTVV.

This clone came up once. V and J are TRBV28 and TRBJ2-3; TRBD1 agrees at 7 bases. The CDR3 consists of 15 residues. Germline V gene data show CDR1 as MDHEN and CDR2 as SYDVKM. The ends lost 1 base at V and 10 bases at J; junction bases unmatched: 11. The chain's CDR3 is CASSLLGTDLEAQYF. Written as DNA, the CDR3 is TGTGCCAGCAGTTTATTGGGGACAGATTTAGAAGCGCAGTATTTT.

In regard to this clone: One junction end disagrees with the germline gene, perhaps due to a read error. The chain is built from TRBV19 and TRBJ2-7; D perhaps matches TRBD2 (5 bases). Germline loops: CDR1 LNHDA, CDR2 SQIVND (reference sequence). The CDR3 spans 12 residues. The CDR3 DNA reads TGTGCCAGTAGTGTAGACTATGGCGAGCAGTACTTC. Its translation: CASSVDYGEQYF.

The V call is TRBV28, the J call TRBJ2-1; a possible D gene is TRBD2 (6 bases). In germline, CDR1 is MDHEN, CDR2 SYDVKM. This CDR3 region has 15 residues. Trimming took off 5 bases at V and 5 bases at J, with 16 bases between the two ends. The CDR3 spells CASSPLGGPNNEQFF. The CDR3 bases are TGTGCCAGCAGTCCTCTGGGGGGTCCAAACAATGAGCAGTTCTTC.

The CDR3 sequence: CASSLRLAGVYEQYF. The CDR3 region has the DNA TGTGCCAGCAGTTTAAGACTAGCGGGAGTATACGAGCAGTACTTC. This chain joins TRBV6-6 and TRBJ2-7, with 12 bases fitting TRBD2. The trim removed 4 bases at V and 4 bases at J, leaving 5 bases unmatched. Looked up from germline, CDR1 is MNHNY and CDR2 is SVGAGI (reference sequence). The length of the CDR3 is 15 residues.

The CDR3, as DNA: TGTGCCAGCAGTCTACAGAGCAAAAAACTGTTTTTT. Translation: CASSLQSKKLFF. This chain connects TRBV25-1 to TRBJ1-4; D gene ambiguous. The CDR3 consists of 12 residues. Per the germline V gene, CDR1 is MGHDK and CDR2 is SYGVNS. Trimming shortened V by 5 bases and J by 9 bases, and 10 bases separated the two germline ends.

The chain carries TRBV19 and TRBJ2-2, with 7 nucleotides matching TRBD1. The CDR3 consists of 15 residues. CDR1 and CDR2 (germline): LNHDA, SQIVND (reference sequence). V was clipped by 3 bases and J by 6 bases; unmatched bases: 7. The chain's CDR3 is CASSMRQGGPGELFF. In nucleotides, the CDR3 is TGTGCCAGTAGTATGCGACAGGGCGGGCCCGGGGAGCTGTTTTTT.

This rearrangement joins TRBV10-3 to TRBJ1-1; 11 nucleotides line up with TRBD1. The J segment lost 4 bases and the V segment lost 11 bases, leaving 12 bases of the junction unmatched. The CDR3 spans 15 residues. Germline CDR1 and CDR2: ENHRY and SYGVKD. As DNA, the CDR3 is TGTGCCTCCGAGGACAGGGGGCGCCTAGGCACTGAAGCTTTCTTT. This sequence encodes CASEDRGRLGTEAFF.

The chain employs TRBV7-2 and TRBJ2-5; D might be TRBD1 (5 bases). The ends were cut back, 3 bases at V and 5 bases at J, with 13 bases in the middle. This CDR3 region has 14 residues. Germline CDR1 is SGHTA and CDR2 is FQGNSA. CDR3 sequence: CASSFWGRAETQYF. In DNA form, the CDR3 reads TGTGCCAGCAGCTTTTGGGGCAGGGCTGAGACCCAGTACTTC.